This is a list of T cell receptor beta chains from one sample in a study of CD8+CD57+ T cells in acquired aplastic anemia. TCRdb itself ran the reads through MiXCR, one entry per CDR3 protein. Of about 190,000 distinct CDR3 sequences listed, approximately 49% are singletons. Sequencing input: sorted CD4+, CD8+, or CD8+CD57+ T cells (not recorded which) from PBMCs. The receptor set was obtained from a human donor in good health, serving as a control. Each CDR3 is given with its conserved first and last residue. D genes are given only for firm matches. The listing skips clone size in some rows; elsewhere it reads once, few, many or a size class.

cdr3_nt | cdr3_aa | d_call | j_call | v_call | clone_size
TGTGCCAGCAGCCCCCCGACAGGGAACACTGAAGCTTTCTTT | CASSPPTGNTEAFF | . | TRBJ1-1 | TRBV14 | many
TGTGCCAGTAGTCTCACTACCGGCTCCTACTACGAGCAGTTCTTC | CASSLTTGSYYEQFF | . | TRBJ2-1 | TRBV27 | .
TGCGCCAGCAGCCAAGTGCCTCGGGGCGCGAGCACAGATACGCAGTATTTT | CASSQVPRGASTDTQYF | . | TRBJ2-3 | TRBV4-1 | few
TGTGCCAGCAGCGTTATCGCTAGCGGGAATGAGCAGTTCTTC | CASSVIASGNEQFF | TRBD2 | TRBJ2-1 | TRBV9 | .
TGTGCCAGCAGTCCCCAGCGGGGCGATGCATCCTACGAGCAGTACTTC | CASSPQRGDASYEQYF | TRBD2 | TRBJ2-7 | TRBV27 | .
TGTGCCAGCAAACCGGGACTAGGGGGGGTTACGCAGTATTTT | CASKPGLGGVTQYF | TRBD2 | TRBJ2-3 | TRBV2 | .
TGCAGTGCCAGGGATACTAGCGGGAGGCACGAGCAGTACTTC | CSARDTSGRHEQYF | TRBD2 | TRBJ2-7 | TRBV20-1 | .
TGTGCCAGCAGCTTTTGGGGGGCTACCGGGGAGCTGTTTTTT | CASSFWGATGELFF | . | TRBJ2-2 | TRBV11-2 | .
TGCGCCAGCAGGGCTACAGGGCGCACAGATACGCAGTATTTT | CASRATGRTDTQYF | . | TRBJ2-3 | TRBV5-1 | .
TGTGCCACCGAGGCCGGGGGCGGATGGGACACTGAAGCTTTCTTT | CATEAGGGWDTEAFF | . | TRBJ1-1 | TRBV24-1 | many
TGTGCCAGCAGTTACACCCGGGACATCCCCTCCTACGAGCAGTACTTC | CASSYTRDIPSYEQYF | . | TRBJ2-7 | TRBV6-5 | many
TGCAGCGTTACCGGCGGGACAGGGCGGACAGATACGCAGTATTTT | CSVTGGTGRTDTQYF | TRBD1 | TRBJ2-3 | TRBV29-1 | once
TGCGCCAGCAGCCTTAGCGGGGGGGCCAATGAGCAGTTCTTC | CASSLSGGANEQFF | TRBD2 | TRBJ2-1 | TRBV5-1 | many
TGTGCCAGCAGACCGGGACAGAATCAGCCCCAGCATTTT | CASRPGQNQPQHF | TRBD1 | TRBJ1-5 | TRBV7-9 | few
TGCAGCGTTGAAGTGAGGTACAATGAGCAGTTCTTC | CSVEVRYNEQFF | . | TRBJ2-1 | TRBV29-1 | .
TGTGCCAGCAGGGCACCGGGACAGGGGTCCTACGAGCAGTACTTC | CASRAPGQGSYEQYF | TRBD1 | TRBJ2-7 | TRBV6-5 | many
TGTGCCAGCAGCCAGGGCGGACCTAACTATGGCTACACCTTC | CASSQGGPNYGYTF | . | TRBJ1-2 | TRBV7-2 | many
TGTGCCAGCAGCGTATCAGGAGATCAGCCCCAGCATTTT | CASSVSGDQPQHF | . | TRBJ1-5 | TRBV5-6 | many
TGTGCCAGCAGCCAATGGGGGCTGTTTGACTATGGCTACACCTTC | CASSQWGLFDYGYTF | . | TRBJ1-2 | TRBV3-1 | .
TGTGCCATCAGTGAGGCGATCAGGGAAACTGAAGCTTTCTTT | CAISEAIRETEAFF | . | TRBJ1-1 | TRBV10-3 | .
TGTGCCAGCAGCTTAGTCGACACTGAAGCTTTCTTT | CASSLVDTEAFF | . | TRBJ1-1 | TRBV7-6 | .
TGTGCCAGCAACAAGCCCGGTGGGAGCCAAGAAGCTTTCTTT | CASNKPGGSQEAFF | . | TRBJ1-1 | TRBV7-9 | .
TGTGCCAGCAGTGTCCAGGGAGGTGGCTACACCTTC | CASSVQGGGYTF | . | TRBJ1-2 | TRBV7-6 | .
TGTGCCAGCAGCTTCGGGACAGCTACATACGAGCAGTACTTC | CASSFGTATYEQYF | TRBD1 | TRBJ2-7 | TRBV11-2 | once